One sample yielded the 7 T cell receptor beta chains listed below, sequenced in a study of cytomegalovirus exposure and HLA in healthy donors. TCRdb's table, derived via immunoSEQ multiplex PCR, lists solely in-frame clones and lacks some. The sample holds over 70,000 clones, 85% to 90% seen once. Sequencing input: PBMCs. The receptor source for this set is a woman between 18 and 29 years old in good health and CMV-seropositive.

On this clone itself: One end of the junction varies from germline; a read error may be responsible. CDR3 in amino acids: CASSGGQANLPQHF. In nucleotides, the CDR3 is TGTGCCAGCAGCGGGGGACAGGCCAATCTGCCCCAGCATTTT. The chain employs TRBV5-5 and TRBJ1-5; 8 bases map to TRBD1. CDR1 is SGHKS, CDR2 YYEKEE, per germline (reference sequence). This CDR3 has 14 amino acids.

V is TRBV19 and J is TRBJ1-4; D is unclear. V was cut by 6 bases and J by 3 bases, with 17 bases left in between. Germline lookup yields CDR1 LNHDA and CDR2 SQIVND (reference sequence). This CDR3 is 16 amino acids long. The CDR3 loop is CASRETGGNSNEKLFF. In DNA, the CDR3 is TGTGCCAGTAGAGAGACCGGAGGGAATTCTAATGAAAAACTGTTTTTT.

Remarks on this clone: One end of the junction varies from germline; a read error may be responsible. V and J are TRBV2 and TRBJ2-5; D call uncertain. CDR1 and CDR2 from the germline V gene are SNHLY and FYNNEI. This CDR3 has 11 residues. CDR3 loop: CASRTQETQYF. The CDR3 bases are TGTGCCAGCAGGACCCAAGAGACTCAGTACTTC.

This chain links TRBV7-9 with TRBJ2-2; 9 bases align to TRBD2. This CDR3 is built from 17 residues. The trim removed 11 bases at V and 1 base at J, leaving 14 bases unmatched. Germline V gives CDR1 SEHNR, CDR2 FQNEAQ (reference sequence). CDR3 protein: CAAQRGAWRMNTGELFF. In nucleotides, the CDR3 is TGTGCCGCCCAGCGGGGGGCTTGGCGGATGAACACCGGGGAGCTGTTTTTT.

The V and J genes are TRBV4-2 and TRBJ2-1; TRBD2 matches 9 bases. Trimming removed 4 bases from V and 9 bases from J; junction bases left unmatched: 13. The CDR3 loop spans 16 amino acids. Germline loops: CDR1 LGHNA, CDR2 YNFKEQ. CDR3 loop: CASSLRTSEIRPEQFF. Here the CDR3 DNA reads TGTGCCAGCAGCCTCCGGACTAGCGAAATTCGGCCTGAGCAGTTCTTC.

This clone appeared a few times. The chain recombines TRBV11-2 with TRBJ2-7, with D hard to call. CDR3 length: 14 residues. The V gene lost 0 bases and the J gene lost 1 base, with 7 bases spanning the gap. Germline V lookup: CDR1 SGHAT, CDR2 FQNNGV. The CDR3 region is CASSLDPGSYEQYF. The CDR3 coding sequence is TGTGCCAGCAGCTTAGACCCCGGGTCCTACGAGCAGTACTTC.

This clone was recorded once. J is TRBJ2-2 and V is TRBV7-2; the match to TRBD2 covers 11 bases. The V and J ends lost 0 bases and 6 bases, in that order; junction bases with no gene match: 6. Per the germline V gene, CDR1 is SGHTA and CDR2 is FQGNSA. The CDR3 runs to 17 residues. CDR3 sequence reads: CASSLAVAGGPAGELFF. In nucleotides, the CDR3 is TGTGCCAGCAGCTTAGCAGTAGCGGGGGGGCCGGCCGGGGAGCTGTTTTTT.